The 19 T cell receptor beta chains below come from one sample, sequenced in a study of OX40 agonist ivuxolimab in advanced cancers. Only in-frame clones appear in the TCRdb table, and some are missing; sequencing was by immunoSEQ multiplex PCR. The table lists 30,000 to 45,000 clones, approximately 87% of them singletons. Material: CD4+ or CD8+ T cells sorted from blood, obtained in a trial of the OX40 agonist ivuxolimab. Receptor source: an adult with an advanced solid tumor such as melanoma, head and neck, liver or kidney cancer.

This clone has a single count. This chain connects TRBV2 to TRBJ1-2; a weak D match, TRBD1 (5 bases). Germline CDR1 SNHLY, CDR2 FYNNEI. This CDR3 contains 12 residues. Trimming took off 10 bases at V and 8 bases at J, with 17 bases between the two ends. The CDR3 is CATTPRVGGYTF. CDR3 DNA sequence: TGTGCCACCACGCCCAGGGTCGGAGGCTACACCTTC.

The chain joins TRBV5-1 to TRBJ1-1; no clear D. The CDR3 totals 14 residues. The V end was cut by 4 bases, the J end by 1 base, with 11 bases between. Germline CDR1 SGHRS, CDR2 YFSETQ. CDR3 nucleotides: TGCGCCAGCAGCACGGACGGTGGGAACACTGAAGCTTTCTTT. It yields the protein CASSTDGGNTEAFF.

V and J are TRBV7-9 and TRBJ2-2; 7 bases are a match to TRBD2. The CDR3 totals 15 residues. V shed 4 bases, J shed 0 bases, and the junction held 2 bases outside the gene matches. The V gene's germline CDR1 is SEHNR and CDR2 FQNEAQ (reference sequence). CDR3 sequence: CASSSGLANTGELFF. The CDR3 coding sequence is TGTGCCAGCAGCTCCGGACTAGCGAACACCGGGGAGCTGTTTTTT.

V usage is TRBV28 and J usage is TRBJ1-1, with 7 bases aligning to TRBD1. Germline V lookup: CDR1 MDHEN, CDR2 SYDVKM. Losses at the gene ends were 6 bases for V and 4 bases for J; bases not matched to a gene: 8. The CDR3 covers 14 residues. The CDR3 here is CASRDPTGITEAFF. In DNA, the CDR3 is TGTGCCAGCAGGGACCCGACAGGGATCACTGAAGCTTTCTTT. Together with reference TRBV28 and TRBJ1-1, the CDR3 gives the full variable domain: DVKVTQSSRYLVKRTGEKVFLECVQDMDHENMFWYRQDPGLGLRLIYFSYDVKMKEKGDIPEGYSVSREKKERFSLILESASTNQTSMYLCASRDPTGITEAFFGQGTRLTVV.

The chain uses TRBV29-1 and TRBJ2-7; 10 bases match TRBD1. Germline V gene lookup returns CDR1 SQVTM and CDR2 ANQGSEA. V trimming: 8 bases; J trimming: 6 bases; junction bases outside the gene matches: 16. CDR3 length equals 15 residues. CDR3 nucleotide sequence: TGCAGCTTCAAGGTCGGGACAGGGGCGATGGGCGAGCAGTACTTC. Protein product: CSFKVGTGAMGEQYF.

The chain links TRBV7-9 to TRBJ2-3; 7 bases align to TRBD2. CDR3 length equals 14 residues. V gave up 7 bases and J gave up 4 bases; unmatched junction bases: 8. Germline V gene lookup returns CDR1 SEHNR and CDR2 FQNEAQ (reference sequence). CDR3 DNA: TGTGCCAGCACCAGGAGCGGGGACTCAGATACGCAGTATTTT. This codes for CASTRSGDSDTQYF.

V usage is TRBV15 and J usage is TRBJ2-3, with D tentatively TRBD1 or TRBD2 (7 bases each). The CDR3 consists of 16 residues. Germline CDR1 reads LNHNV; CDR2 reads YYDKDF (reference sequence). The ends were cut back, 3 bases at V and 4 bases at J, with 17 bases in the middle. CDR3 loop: CATSRARAGGADTQYF. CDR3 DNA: TGTGCCACCAGCAGGGCTCGGGCAGGGGGGGCAGATACGCAGTATTTT. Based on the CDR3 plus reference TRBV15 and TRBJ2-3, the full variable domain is DAMVIQNPRYQVTQFGKPVTLSCSQTLNHNVMYWYQQKSSQAPKLLFHYYDKDFNNEADTPDNFQSRRPNTSFCFLDIRSPGLGDTAMYLCATSRARAGGADTQYFGPGTRLTVL.

The CDR3 region has the DNA TGTGCCAGCAGCCCGGGGGTAGATTTCGGGGAGCTGTTTTTT. Translated, it gives CASSPGVDFGELFF. V gene TRBV11-2 combines with J gene TRBJ2-2, with a tentative D call TRBD2 (6 bases). The CDR3 extends over 14 amino acids. Germline-derived CDR1 and CDR2 are SGHAT and FQNNGV. With 5 bases removed from V and 7 bases from J, the gap between germline ends came to 14 bases.

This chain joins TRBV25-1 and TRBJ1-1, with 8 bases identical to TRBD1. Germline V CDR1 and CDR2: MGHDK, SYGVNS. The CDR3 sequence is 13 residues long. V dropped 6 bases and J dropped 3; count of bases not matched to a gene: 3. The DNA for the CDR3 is TGTGCCAGCAGGGACAGGGCGGACACTGAAGCTTTCTTT. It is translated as CASRDRADTEAFF.

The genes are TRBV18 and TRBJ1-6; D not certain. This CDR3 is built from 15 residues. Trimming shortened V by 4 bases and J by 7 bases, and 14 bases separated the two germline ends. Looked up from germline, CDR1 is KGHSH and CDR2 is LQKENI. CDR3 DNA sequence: TGTGCCAGCTCACTTCAAACGGAAGGGAATTCACCCCTCCACTTT. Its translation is CASSLQTEGNSPLHF.

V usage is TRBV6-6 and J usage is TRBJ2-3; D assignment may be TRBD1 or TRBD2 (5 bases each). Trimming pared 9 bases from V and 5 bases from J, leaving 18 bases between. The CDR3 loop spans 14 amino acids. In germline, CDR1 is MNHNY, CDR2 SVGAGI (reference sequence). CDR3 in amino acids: CASLVTGARDTQYF. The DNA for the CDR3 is TGTGCCAGTCTAGTTACCGGGGCGCGAGATACGCAGTATTTT.

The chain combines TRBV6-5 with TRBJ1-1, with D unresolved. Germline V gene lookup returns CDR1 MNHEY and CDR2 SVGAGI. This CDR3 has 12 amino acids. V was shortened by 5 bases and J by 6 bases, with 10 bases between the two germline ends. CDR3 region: CASSAQSAEAFF. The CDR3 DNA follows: TGTGCCAGCAGTGCACAAAGCGCTGAAGCTTTCTTT.

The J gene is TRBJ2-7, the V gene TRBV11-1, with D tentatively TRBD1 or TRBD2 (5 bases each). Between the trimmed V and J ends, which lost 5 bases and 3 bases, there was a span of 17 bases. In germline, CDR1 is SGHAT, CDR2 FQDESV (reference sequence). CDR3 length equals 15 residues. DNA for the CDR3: TGTGCCAGCAGCCTCGGGGCAGGCAGACTCTACGAGCAGTACTTC. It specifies CASSLGAGRLYEQYF.

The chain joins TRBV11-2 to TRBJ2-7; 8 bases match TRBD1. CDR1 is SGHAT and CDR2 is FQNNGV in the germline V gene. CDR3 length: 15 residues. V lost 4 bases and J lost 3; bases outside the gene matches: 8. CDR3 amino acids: CASSSQTGVVYEQYF. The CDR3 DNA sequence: TGTGCCAGCAGCTCACAGACAGGGGTCGTCTACGAGCAGTACTTC. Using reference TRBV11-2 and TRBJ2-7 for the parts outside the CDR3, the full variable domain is EAGVAQSPRYKIIEKRQSVAFWCNPISGHATLYWYQQILGQGPKLLIQFQNNGVVDDSQLPKDRFSAERLKGVDSTLKIQPAKLEDSAVYLCASSSQTGVVYEQYFGPGTRLTVT.

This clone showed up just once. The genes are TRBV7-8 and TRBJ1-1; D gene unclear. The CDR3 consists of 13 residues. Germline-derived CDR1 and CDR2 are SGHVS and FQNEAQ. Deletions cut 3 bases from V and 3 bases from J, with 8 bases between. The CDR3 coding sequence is TGTGCCAGCAGCTTTACGCGAGACACTGAAGCTTTCTTT. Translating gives CASSFTRDTEAFF.

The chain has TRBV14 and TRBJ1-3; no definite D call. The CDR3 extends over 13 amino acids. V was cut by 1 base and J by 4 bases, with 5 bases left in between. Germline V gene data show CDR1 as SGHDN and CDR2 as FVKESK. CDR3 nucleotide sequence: TGTGCCAGCAGCCAAGGGTGGGGAAACACCATATATTTT. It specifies CASSQGWGNTIYF.

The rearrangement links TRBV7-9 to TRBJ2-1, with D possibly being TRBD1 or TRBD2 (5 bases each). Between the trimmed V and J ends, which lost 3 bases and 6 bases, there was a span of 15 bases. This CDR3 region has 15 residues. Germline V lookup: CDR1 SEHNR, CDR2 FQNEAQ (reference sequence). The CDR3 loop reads CASSLIPGPANEQFF. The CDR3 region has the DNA TGTGCCAGCAGCTTGATACCGGGACCGGCCAATGAGCAGTTCTTC.

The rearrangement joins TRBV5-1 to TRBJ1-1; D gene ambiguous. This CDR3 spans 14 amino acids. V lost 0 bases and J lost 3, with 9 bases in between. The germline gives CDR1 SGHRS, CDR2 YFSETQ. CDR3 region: CASSLGPMDTEAFF. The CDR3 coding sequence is TGCGCCAGCAGCTTGGGGCCGATGGACACTGAAGCTTTCTTT.

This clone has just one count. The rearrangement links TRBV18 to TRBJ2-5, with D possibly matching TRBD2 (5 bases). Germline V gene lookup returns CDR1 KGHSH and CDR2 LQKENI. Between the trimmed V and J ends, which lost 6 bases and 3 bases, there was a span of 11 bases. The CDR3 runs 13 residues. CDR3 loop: CASSPTREETQYF. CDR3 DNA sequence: TGTGCCAGCTCCCCAACTAGGGAAGAGACCCAGTACTTC.